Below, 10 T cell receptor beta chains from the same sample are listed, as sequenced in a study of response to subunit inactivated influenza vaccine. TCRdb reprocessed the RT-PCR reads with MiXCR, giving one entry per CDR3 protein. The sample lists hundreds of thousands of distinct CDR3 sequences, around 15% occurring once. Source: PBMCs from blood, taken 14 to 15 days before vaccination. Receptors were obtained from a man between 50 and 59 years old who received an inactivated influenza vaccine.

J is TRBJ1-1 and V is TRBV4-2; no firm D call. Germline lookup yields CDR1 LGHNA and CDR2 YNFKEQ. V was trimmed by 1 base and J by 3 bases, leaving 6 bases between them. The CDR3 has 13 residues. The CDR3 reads CASSQVTDTEAFF. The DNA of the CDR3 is TGTGCCAGCAGCCAAGTGACCGACACTGAAGCTTTCTTT.

CDR3 region: CASSYEQGYGYTF. The CDR3 bases are TGTGCCAGCAGTTACGAACAGGGGTATGGCTACACCTTC. J is TRBJ1-2 and V is TRBV6-5; 7 positions match TRBD1. The CDR3 runs to 13 residues. The J segment lost 5 bases and the V segment lost 2 bases, leaving 2 bases of the junction unmatched. Germline assignment: CDR1 MNHEY and CDR2 SVGAGI.

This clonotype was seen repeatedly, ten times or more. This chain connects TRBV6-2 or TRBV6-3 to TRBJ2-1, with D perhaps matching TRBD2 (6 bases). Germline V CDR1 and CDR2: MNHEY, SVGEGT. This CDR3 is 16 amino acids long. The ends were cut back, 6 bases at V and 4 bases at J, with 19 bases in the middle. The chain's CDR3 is CASSLDPSGSYNEQFF. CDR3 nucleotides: TGTGCCAGCAGCCTTGACCCCAGCGGGTCTTACAATGAGCAGTTCTTC.

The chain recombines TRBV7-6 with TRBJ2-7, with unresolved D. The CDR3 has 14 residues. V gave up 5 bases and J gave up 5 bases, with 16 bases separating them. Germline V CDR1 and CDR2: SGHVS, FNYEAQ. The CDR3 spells CASSPSLLSHEQYF. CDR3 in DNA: TGTGCCAGCAGCCCCAGCCTATTGTCCCACGAGCAGTACTTC.

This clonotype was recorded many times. CDR3 nucleotide sequence: TGCAGCGTTACCCCCCGGAAGGAGCACCAAGAGACCCAGTACTTC. Translated, it gives CSVTPRKEHQETQYF. The chain joins TRBV29-1 to TRBJ2-5; no definite D call. V gave up 5 bases and J gave up 0 bases, with 16 bases separating them. Germline V gene lookup returns CDR1 SQVTM and CDR2 ANQGSEA. The CDR3 sequence is 15 residues long.

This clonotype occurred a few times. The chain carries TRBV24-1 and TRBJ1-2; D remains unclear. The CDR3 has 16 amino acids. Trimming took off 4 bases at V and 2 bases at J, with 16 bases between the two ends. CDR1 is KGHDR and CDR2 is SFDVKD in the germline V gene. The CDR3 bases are TGTGCCACCAGTGACCAGCGGGCCCAATGGAACTATGGCTACACCTTC. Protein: CATSDQRAQWNYGYTF.

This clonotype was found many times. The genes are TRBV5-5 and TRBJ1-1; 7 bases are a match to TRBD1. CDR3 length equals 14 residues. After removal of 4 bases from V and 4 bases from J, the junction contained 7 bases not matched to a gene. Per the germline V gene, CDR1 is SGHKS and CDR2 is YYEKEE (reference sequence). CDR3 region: CASSSTGVGTEAFF. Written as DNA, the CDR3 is TGTGCCAGCAGCAGTACAGGGGTCGGCACTGAAGCTTTCTTT. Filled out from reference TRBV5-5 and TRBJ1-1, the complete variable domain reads DAGVTQSPTHLIKTRGQQVTLRCSPISGHKSVSWYQQVLGQGPQFIFQYYEKEERGRGNFPDRFSARQFPNYSSELNVNALLLGDSALYLCASSSTGVGTEAFFGQGTRLTVV.

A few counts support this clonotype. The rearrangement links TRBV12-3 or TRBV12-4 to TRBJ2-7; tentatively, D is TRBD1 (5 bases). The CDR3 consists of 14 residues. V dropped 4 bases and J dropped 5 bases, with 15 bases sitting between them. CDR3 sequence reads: CASSSPGLLNEQYF. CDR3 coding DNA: TGTGCCAGCAGTTCCCCAGGGCTTCTTAACGAGCAGTACTTC.

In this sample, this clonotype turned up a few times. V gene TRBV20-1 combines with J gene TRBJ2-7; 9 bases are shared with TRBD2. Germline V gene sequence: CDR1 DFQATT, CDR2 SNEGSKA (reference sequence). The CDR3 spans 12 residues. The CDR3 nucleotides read TGCGCAAGCGGGGGGCTCAAACACGAGCAGTACTTC. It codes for CASGGLKHEQYF.

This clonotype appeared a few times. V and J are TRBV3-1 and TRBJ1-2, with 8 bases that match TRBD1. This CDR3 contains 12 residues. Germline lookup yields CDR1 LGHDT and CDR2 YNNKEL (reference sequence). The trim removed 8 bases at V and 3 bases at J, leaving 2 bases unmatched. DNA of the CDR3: TGTGCCAGCCAACAGGGGGACTATGGCTACACCTTC. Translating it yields CASQQGDYGYTF.